Each of the 13 T cell receptor beta chains below was sequenced from the same sample in a study of cytomegalovirus exposure and HLA in healthy donors. The PCR employed 60 Vbeta primers together with 13 Jbeta primers. Sequenced by immunoSEQ multiplex PCR; TCRdb stores in-frame clones only, minus some. The top ten hold over 12% of the sample, which has some 87,000 clones, around 70% seen once. Source material: PBMCs. Receptors originate from a woman in her fifties or sixties in good health and CMV-seropositive.

A single count supports this clone. This chain links TRBV6-1 with TRBJ2-7; 7 bases match TRBD2. The V gene end was trimmed by 1 base and the J gene end by 3 bases; junction bases not matched to a gene: 3. The CDR3 sequence is 14 residues long. Germline V lookup: CDR1 MNHNS, CDR2 SASEGT. DNA for the CDR3: TGTGCCAGCAGTGAAGTTGGGGGGGACTACGAGCAGTACTTC. This gives the protein CASSEVGGDYEQYF.

This clone was seen a few times. J is TRBJ1-5 and V is TRBV2; D uncertain. Trimming removed 1 base at V and 3 bases at J, with 4 bases between. Per the germline V gene, CDR1 is SNHLY and CDR2 is FYNNEI. The CDR3 length is 13 residues. The CDR3: CASSEGHNQPQHF. Written as DNA, the CDR3 is TGTGCCAGCAGTGAAGGGCACAATCAGCCCCAGCATTTT.

V is TRBV19 and J is TRBJ2-3; 10 bases align to TRBD2. Germline CDR1 and CDR2: LNHDA and SQIVND (reference sequence). The CDR3 extends over 17 amino acids. V shed 5 bases, J shed 3 bases, and the junction held 11 bases outside the gene matches. As DNA, the CDR3 is TGTGCCAGTAGTGCCCAACCACTAGCGGGGACTACAGATACGCAGTATTTT. This translates into CASSAQPLAGTTDTQYF.

The CDR3 region is CASSQPGTGGYEQYF. The DNA of the CDR3 is TGTGCCAGCAGCCAGCCCGGGACAGGGGGCTACGAGCAGTACTTC. V gene TRBV11-1 combines with J gene TRBJ2-7; TRBD1 agrees at 11 bases. Unmatched junction bases numbered 6, after V lost 5 bases and J lost 3 bases. Per germline, CDR1 SGHAT and CDR2 FQDESV (reference sequence). CDR3 length equals 15 residues.

This clone was picked up one time. V usage is TRBV19 and J usage is TRBJ1-4; TRBD1 matches 12 bases. The CDR3 contains 14 residues. Germline V gene lookup returns CDR1 LNHDA and CDR2 SQIVND (reference sequence). The V segment lost 5 bases and the J segment 8 bases; nucleotides outside the gene matches: 3. The CDR3 sequence: CASSFGTGGEKLFF. In DNA, the CDR3 is TGTGCCAGTAGTTTCGGGACAGGGGGCGAAAAACTGTTTTTT.

This clone was detected only once. J is TRBJ2-7 and V is TRBV11-2; TRBD2 matches at 11 bases. Germline V gene data show CDR1 as SGHAT and CDR2 as FQNNGV. The V and J ends lost 5 bases and 2 bases, in that order; junction bases with no gene match: 5. The CDR3 length is 15 residues. The CDR3 DNA reads as TGTGCCAGCAGCGCCGGGACTAGCGGTACCTACGAGCAGTACTTC. Its translation: CASSAGTSGTYEQYF.

This clone occurred once. CDR3 region: CASSLVREAGEQFF. For the CDR3, the DNA is TGTGCCAGCAGCTTAGTGCGGGAGGCGGGGGAGCAGTTCTTC. This sequence joins TRBV7-8 and TRBJ2-1, with 8 nucleotides matching TRBD2. The ends lost 1 base at V and 10 bases at J; junction bases unmatched: 6. Germline-derived CDR1 and CDR2 are SGHVS and FQNEAQ. The length of the CDR3 is 14 residues.

The CDR3 bases are TGTGCCAGCAAACTGAGGGCTAGCGGGACCATCTCCTACGAGCAGTACTTC. This sequence encodes CASKLRASGTISYEQYF. The chain employs TRBV28 and TRBJ2-7, with 9 bases that match TRBD2. The germline V gene has CDR1 MDHEN and CDR2 SYDVKM. The CDR3 spans 17 residues. V shed 7 bases and J 0 bases; nucleotides not matched to a gene: 13.

Remarks on this clone: One end of the junction varies from germline; a read error may be responsible. The rearrangement uses TRBV7-9 and TRBJ2-5; the D gene is possibly TRBD1 (5 bases). The length of the CDR3 is 12 residues. CDR1 is SEHNR and CDR2 is FQNEAQ in the germline V gene (reference sequence). DNA of the CDR3: TGTTCCAGCTCGGACACCGGGGAGACCCAGTACTTC. Encoded protein: CSSSDTGETQYF.

The rearrangement uses TRBV6-6 and TRBJ2-7; maybe TRBD2 (6 bases). Trimming stripped 0 bases from V and 4 bases from J, with 16 bases between. Per the germline V gene, CDR1 is MNHNY and CDR2 is SVGAGI (reference sequence). The CDR3 extends over 16 amino acids. CDR3 DNA sequence: TGTGCCAGCAGTTACTCGATCTCCGGGAGTAATTACGAGCAGTACTTC. Encoded protein: CASSYSISGSNYEQYF.

This rearrangement joins TRBV28 to TRBJ1-5, with D perhaps TRBD1 (6 bases). Per the germline V gene, CDR1 is MDHEN and CDR2 is SYDVKM. The CDR3 spans 14 residues. Trimming pared 6 bases from V and 2 bases from J, leaving 11 bases between. CDR3 in DNA: TGTGCCAGCAGCCAAGGGGGAGGCAATCAGCCCCAGCATTTT. It specifies CASSQGGGNQPQHF.

The rearrangement uses TRBV19 and TRBJ2-6; 7 bases are a match to TRBD2. Losses at the gene ends were 7 bases for V and 2 bases for J; bases not matched to a gene: 14. Per the germline V gene, CDR1 is LNHDA and CDR2 is SQIVND (reference sequence). The CDR3 totals 18 residues. In DNA, the CDR3 is TGTGCCAGTAAGGCGGGAACGGGCGGGAGACCTGGGGCCAACGTCCTGACTTTC. Residues: CASKAGTGGRPGANVLTF.

The rearrangement links TRBV28 to TRBJ2-5; 8 positions match TRBD2. The J call is doubtful: the DNA matches TRBJ2-7 better. The CDR3 has 16 amino acids. Germline V gives CDR1 MDHEN, CDR2 SYDVKM. The CDR3 DNA follows: TGTGCCAGCAGTTTAGAGGGAATGGCGGGAGGCCACGAGCAGTACTTC. Its protein product is CASSLEGMAGGHEQYF.